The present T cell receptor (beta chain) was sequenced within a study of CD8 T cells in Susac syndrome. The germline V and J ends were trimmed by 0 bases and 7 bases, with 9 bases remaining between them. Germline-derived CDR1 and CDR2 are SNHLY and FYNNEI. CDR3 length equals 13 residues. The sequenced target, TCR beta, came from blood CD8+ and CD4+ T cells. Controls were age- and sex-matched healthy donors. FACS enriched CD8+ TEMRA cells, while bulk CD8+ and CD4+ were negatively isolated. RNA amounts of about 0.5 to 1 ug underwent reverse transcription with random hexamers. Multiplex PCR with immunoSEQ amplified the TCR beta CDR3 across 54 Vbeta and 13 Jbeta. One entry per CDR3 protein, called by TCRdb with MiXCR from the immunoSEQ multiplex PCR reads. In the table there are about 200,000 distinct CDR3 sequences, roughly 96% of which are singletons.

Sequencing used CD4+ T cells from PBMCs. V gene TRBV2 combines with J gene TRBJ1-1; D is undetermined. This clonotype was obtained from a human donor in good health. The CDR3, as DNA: TGTGCCAGCAGTGAAGCGGGAAGGAATGAAGCTTTCTTT. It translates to CASSEAGRNEAFF.